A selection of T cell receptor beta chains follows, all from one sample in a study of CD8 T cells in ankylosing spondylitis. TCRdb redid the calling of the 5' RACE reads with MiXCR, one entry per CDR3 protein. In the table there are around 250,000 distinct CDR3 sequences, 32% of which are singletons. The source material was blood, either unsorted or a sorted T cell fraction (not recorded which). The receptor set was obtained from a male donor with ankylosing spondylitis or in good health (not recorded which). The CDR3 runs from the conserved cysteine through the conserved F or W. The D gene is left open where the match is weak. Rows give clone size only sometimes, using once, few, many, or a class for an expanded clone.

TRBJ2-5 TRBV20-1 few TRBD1 CSAPGGDYTDWETQYF TGCAGTGCTCCAGGGGGAGACTACACCGACTGGGAGACCCAGTACTTC
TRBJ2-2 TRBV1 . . CTSSHDLKLAGESGGELFF TGCACCAGCAGCCACGATCTTAAACTAGCGGGGGAGTCCGGCGGGGAGCTGTTTTTT
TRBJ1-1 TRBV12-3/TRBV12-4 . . CASSPTTGLNTEAFF TGTGCCAGCAGTCCCACGACAGGCCTGAACACTGAAGCTTTCTTT
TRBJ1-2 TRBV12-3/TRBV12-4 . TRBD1 CASSPAWGAGGLDGYTF TGTGCCAGCAGCCCCGCCTGGGGGGCAGGGGGCTTGGATGGCTACACCTTC
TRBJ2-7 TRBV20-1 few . CSAPPAEDYSPEYF TGCAGTGCTCCCCCGGCGGAGGACTACTCACCGGAGTACTTC
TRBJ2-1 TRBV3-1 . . CASSPYDLGEQFF TGTGCCAGCAGCCCATACGACCTAGGGGAGCAGTTCTTC
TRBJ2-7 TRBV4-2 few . CASSQDTSYEQYF TGTGCCAGCAGCCAAGATACGAGCTACGAGCAGTACTTC
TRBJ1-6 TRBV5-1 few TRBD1 CASREGQGLSPLHF TGCGCCAGCAGGGAGGGACAGGGCCTTTCACCCCTCCACTTT
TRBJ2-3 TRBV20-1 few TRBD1 CSARDLGDSQDTQYF TGCAGTGCTAGAGATCTTGGGGACAGTCAGGATACGCAGTATTTT
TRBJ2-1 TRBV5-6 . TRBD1 CASSFGQGGDEQFF TGTGCCAGCAGCTTTGGACAGGGGGGCGATGAGCAGTTCTTC
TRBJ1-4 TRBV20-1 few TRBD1 CSARETGGLSNEKLFF TGCAGTGCTCGAGAAACAGGGGGCTTGTCTAATGAAAAACTGTTTTTT
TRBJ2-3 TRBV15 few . CATSTAMRRPGPSTDTQYF TGTGCCACCAGCACGGCCATGAGACGGCCAGGCCCTAGCACAGATACGCAGTATTTT
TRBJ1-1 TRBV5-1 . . CASSLDPQNTEAFF TGCGCCAGCAGCTTGGATCCCCAGAACACTGAAGCTTTCTTT
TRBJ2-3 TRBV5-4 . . CASSLSWPYTDTQYF TGTGCCAGCAGCTTGTCGTGGCCTTACACAGATACGCAGTATTTT
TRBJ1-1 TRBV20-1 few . CSARGTGLNTEAFF TGCAGTGCTAGAGGGACCGGCCTCAACACTGAAGCTTTCTTT
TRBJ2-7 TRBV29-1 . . CSVRGLFYEQYF TGCAGCGTTCGGGGGCTATTCTACGAGCAGTACTTC
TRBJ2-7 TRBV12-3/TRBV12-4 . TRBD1 CASSPAGGKWYEQYF TGTGCCAGCAGTCCTGCAGGGGGTAAGTGGTACGAGCAGTACTTC
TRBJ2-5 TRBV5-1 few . CASSIGTGETQYF TGCGCCAGCAGCATAGGAACGGGGGAGACCCAGTACTTC
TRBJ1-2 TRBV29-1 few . CSVEGPGDNGYTF TGCAGCGTTGAAGGGCCAGGCGATAATGGCTACACCTTC
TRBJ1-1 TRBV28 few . CASSPGFGVNTEAFF TGTGCCAGCAGTCCGGGTTTTGGGGTGAACACTGAAGCTTTCTTT
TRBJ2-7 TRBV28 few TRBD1 CASSPRDRAYEQYF TGTGCCAGCAGTCCACGGGACAGAGCCTACGAGCAGTACTTC
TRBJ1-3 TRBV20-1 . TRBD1 CSGEDRSGNTIYF TGCAGCGGGGAGGACAGGTCTGGAAACACCATATATTTT
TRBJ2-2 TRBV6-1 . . CASSQRTVANTGELFF TGTGCCAGCAGCCAAAGGACAGTAGCGAACACCGGGGAGCTGTTTTTT
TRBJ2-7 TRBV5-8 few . CASSLGSDEQYF TGTGCCAGCAGCTTGGGCAGCGACGAGCAGTACTTC
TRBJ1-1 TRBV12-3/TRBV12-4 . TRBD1 CASIGDRPRDTEAFF TGTGCCAGCATAGGGGACAGGCCGAGGGACACTGAAGCTTTCTTT
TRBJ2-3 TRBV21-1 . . CASSKSRGPPTDTQYF TGTGCCAGCAGCAAATCTCGGGGGCCTCCCACAGATACGCAGTATTTT
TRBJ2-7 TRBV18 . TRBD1 CASSPGTEYEQYF TGTGCCAGCTCACCCGGGACAGAGTACGAGCAGTACTTC
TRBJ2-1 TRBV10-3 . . CAISEGGYEQFF TGTGCCATCAGTGAGGGAGGGTATGAGCAGTTCTTC
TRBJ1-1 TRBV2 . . CASYPGYNTEAFF TGTGCCAGTTACCCAGGGTATAACACTGAAGCTTTCTTT
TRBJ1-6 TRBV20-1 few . CSAEQHNSPLHF TGCAGTGCTGAACAGCACAATTCACCCCTCCACTTT
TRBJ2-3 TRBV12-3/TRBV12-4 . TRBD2 CASSPHLAGVSTDTQYF TGTGCCAGCAGTCCCCACCTAGCGGGGGTGAGCACAGATACGCAGTATTTT
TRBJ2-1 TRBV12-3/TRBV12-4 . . CASSFQGPGFLSYNEQFF TGTGCCAGCAGTTTTCAAGGACCTGGTTTCCTCTCCTACAATGAGCAGTTCTTC
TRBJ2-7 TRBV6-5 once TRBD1 CASSYSRQGEDEQYF TGTGCCAGCAGTTACTCTAGACAGGGGGAGGACGAGCAGTACTTC
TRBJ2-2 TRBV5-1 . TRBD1 CASSPPTGANTGELFF TGCGCCAGCAGCCCACCCACAGGGGCGAACACCGGGGAGCTGTTTTTT
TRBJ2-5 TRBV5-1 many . CASSLEETQYF TGCGCCAGCAGCTTGGAAGAGACCCAGTACTTC
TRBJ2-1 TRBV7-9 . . CASSLALSENEQFF TGTGCCAGCAGCTTAGCTTTATCCGAGAATGAGCAGTTCTTC
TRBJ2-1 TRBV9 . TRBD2 CASSVELAGEDNEQFF TGTGCCAGCAGCGTAGAATTAGCGGGGGAGGACAATGAGCAGTTCTTC
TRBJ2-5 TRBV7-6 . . CASSVRKETQYF TGTGCCAGCAGCGTACGAAAAGAGACCCAGTACTTC
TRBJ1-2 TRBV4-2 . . CASSHEPAADYGYTF TGTGCCAGCAGCCACGAACCGGCAGCTGACTATGGCTACACCTTC
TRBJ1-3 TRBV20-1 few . CSASGALGSGIGYPGNTIYF TGCAGTGCTAGTGGAGCCTTGGGGTCCGGCATAGGGTACCCTGGAAACACCATATATTTT
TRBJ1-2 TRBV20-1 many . CSANPQGSQTIYGYTF TGCAGTGCTAACCCCCAGGGGAGCCAAACTATCTATGGCTACACCTTC
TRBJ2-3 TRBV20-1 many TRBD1 CSARTGNTDTQYF TGCAGTGCTAGGACAGGGAATACAGATACGCAGTATTTT
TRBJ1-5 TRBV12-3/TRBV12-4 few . CASSIARKSNQPQHF TGTGCCAGCAGTATCGCACGGAAAAGCAATCAGCCCCAGCATTTT
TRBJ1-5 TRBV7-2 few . CASSLTGKGNQPQHF TGTGCCAGCAGCTTAACGGGGAAAGGCAATCAGCCCCAGCATTTT
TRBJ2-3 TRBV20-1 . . CSASRDLTDTQYF TGCAGTGCTAGCCGGGACCTTACAGATACGCAGTATTTT
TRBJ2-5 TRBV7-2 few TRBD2 CASSTTSGGLTQYF TGTGCCAGCAGCACAACTAGCGGGGGGCTCACCCAGTACTTC
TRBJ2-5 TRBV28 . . CASSLRVQTQYF TGTGCCAGCAGTTTAAGGGTGCAGACCCAGTACTTC
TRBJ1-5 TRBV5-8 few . CASSLWENQPQHF TGTGCCAGCAGCTTGTGGGAAAATCAGCCCCAGCATTTT
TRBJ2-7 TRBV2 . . CASSEAGAAGYEQYF TGTGCCAGCAGTGAAGCCGGGGCGGCAGGCTACGAGCAGTACTTC
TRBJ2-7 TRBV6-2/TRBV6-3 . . CASSRTGKRPYEQYF TGTGCCAGCAGTCGGACCGGGAAGCGCCCCTACGAGCAGTACTTC
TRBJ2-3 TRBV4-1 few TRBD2 CASSQVGAGLTTTESQYF TGCGCCAGCAGCCAAGTGGGAGCGGGACTCACCACAACAGAGTCGCAGTATTTT
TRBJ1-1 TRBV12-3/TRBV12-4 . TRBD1 CASSNRDRDRRTEAFF TGTGCCAGCAGTAACCGGGACAGGGACCGTCGCACTGAAGCTTTCTTT
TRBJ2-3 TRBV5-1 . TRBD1 CASSFRGPEDTQYF TGCGCCAGCAGTTTTAGGGGGCCGGAAGATACGCAGTATTTT